The entry below gives a single TCR beta chain sequence along with its context. Its cognate antigen has yet to be identified. No base-level quality is on record; no much larger clone is a single base apart. The immunoSEQ Assay, a bias-controlled multiplex PCR, was used to amplify TCRbeta CDR3 regions from genomic DNA. The paper's processing steps were these. Within the assay, amplification of reference gene primers was used to estimate how many nucleated cells each sample contained. To quantify the absolute abundance of each unique TCRbeta CDR3 rearrangement, sequence reads were collapsed and filtered. Productive Simpson clonality was computed per sample as the square root of Simpson's diversity index over productive rearrangements. Here the immuneACCESS table is served through TCRdb, limited to in-frame sequences with V and J called. Missing clones are a known gap in these copies; in checked studies unresolved V genes cover under half, and the rest lacks a known reason. The V and J calls and clone size come from that table; D and trimming were worked out from the DNA. The sample yields approximately 340,000 clones; about four fifths were counted once. 2.5% to 3.5% of the sample goes to the ten largest clones.

The sample originates from a study of blood T cell repertoires in COVID-19 (dated by TCRdb to the early 2020s). Context from the whole study: Samples covering the acute and convalescent phases of COVID-19 were provided by collaborators in the United States, Italy and Spain. The prospective study material was composed of cDNA or gDNA derived from T cells, B-cell-depleted T cells, or PBMCs. Sample metadata almost always included a de-identified subject ID, COVID-19 status, age in years and sex. Subjects who had been exposed to COVID-19, were actively infected with it, or had recovered from it provided the deeply sampled blood TCRbeta repertoires that made up the dataset. The repertoires were made available in a free public database intended to serve as a resource for research on the immune response to SARS-CoV-2. Where available, HLA class I and class II types were obtained from metadata supplied by the sample provider rather than from assay-based typing. Samples were obtained from the ongoing ImmuneRACE study (first 160 participants) and from about 1,300 subjects provided by 6 global collaborators.

Here is what the overall study found, with its caveats: The amount of clinical and demographic metadata varied by source and participant and was provided uncurated.

Collaborating institutions collected whole blood in K2EDTA tubes following their own protocols. For TCRbeta analysis, collaborator samples were shipped as frozen whole blood, as isolated PBMCs, or as DNA extracted from either sample type. Measured from the cysteine to the phenylalanine, the CDR3 is 11 residues long. This entry keeps only the CDR3 DNA: 33 bases, framed from base 1. V is shortened by 5 bases, J by 8 bases, and the region joining them spans 7 bases. CDR1 and CDR2 (SNHLY, FYNNEI) derive from the germline V gene. Sequences were obtained from peripheral blood. The chain links TRBV2 with TRBJ2-1, with a tentative D gene TRBD2 over 5 matching bases. The sequence derives from a man aged 25-45 years with active or convalescent COVID-19. The CDR3 sequence is CASSTSDEQFF. The nucleotide sequence reads TGTGCCAGCAGTACTAGTGATGAGCAGTTCTTC.